The 14 T cell receptor beta chains below all came from one sample that was sequenced in a study of blood T cell repertoires in COVID-19. Sequencing used immunoSEQ multiplex PCR; TCRdb keeps in-frame clones, though not all of them. The sample carries about 300,000 clones, roughly 87% recorded once. Source material: peripheral blood. The receptors here all came from a man aged 18 to 30 with active or convalescent COVID-19.

In the case of this clone: Other nucleotide sequences from this sample produce the same CDR3. The J gene is TRBJ1-2, the V gene TRBV28, with D perhaps TRBD1 (5 bases). V lost 3 bases to trimming and J lost 4 bases, with 6 bases between them. CDR3 length: 12 residues. The germline CDR1 and CDR2 sequences are MDHEN and SYDVKM. This CDR3 is CASSFGGYGYTF. The CDR3 nucleotides read TGTGCCAGCAGTTTCGGGGGCTATGGCTACACCTTC.

The chain carries TRBV15 and TRBJ1-1, with D perhaps matching TRBD1 (6 bases). V was shortened by 0 bases and J by 7 bases, with 15 bases between the two germline ends. The CDR3 is 15 residues long. The germline V gene has CDR1 LNHNV and CDR2 YYDKDF (reference sequence). The CDR3 bases are TGTGCCACCAGCAGAGATCTAACAGGGATAAGTGAAGCTTTCTTT. Its protein is CATSRDLTGISEAFF. Together with reference TRBV15 and TRBJ1-1, the CDR3 gives the full variable domain: DAMVIQNPRYQVTQFGKPVTLSCSQTLNHNVMYWYQQKSSQAPKLLFHYYDKDFNNEADTPDNFQSRRPNTSFCFLDIRSPGLGDTAMYLCATSRDLTGISEAFFGQGTRLTVV.

The chain employs TRBV7-2 and TRBJ2-7, with 7 bases that match TRBD2. The V gene's germline CDR1 is SGHTA and CDR2 FQGNSA. The CDR3 loop spans 14 amino acids. Trimming cost V 4 bases and J 5 bases; bases outside gene matches: 8. The CDR3 region is CASSYGLVGNEQYF. The CDR3, as DNA: TGTGCCAGCAGCTACGGACTAGTCGGTAACGAGCAGTACTTC.

The rearrangement joins TRBV4-1 to TRBJ1-2, with a weak D call TRBD1 (5 bases). Germline V gene sequence: CDR1 MGHRA, CDR2 YSYEKL. The CDR3 extends over 14 amino acids. V was trimmed by 5 bases and J by 1 base, leaving 11 bases between them. The DNA of the CDR3 is TGCGCCAGCAGCTCCTCTCAGGGTAACTATGGCTACACCTTC. Protein sequence: CASSSSQGNYGYTF.

This chain links TRBV19 with TRBJ2-2; possible D gene TRBD1, 6 bases. Germline V gives CDR1 LNHDA, CDR2 SQIVND (reference sequence). V was pared by 5 bases and J by 3 bases, with 13 bases between. The CDR3 sequence is 15 residues long. CDR3 protein: CASSVERTDTGELFF. The CDR3, as DNA: TGTGCCAGTAGTGTTGAACGGACAGACACCGGGGAGCTGTTTTTT.

This chain joins TRBV15 and TRBJ2-7; TRBD2 might be the D (5 bases). Between the trimmed V and J ends, which lost 5 bases and 0 bases, there was a span of 14 bases. This CDR3 has 15 amino acids. CDR1 is LNHNV and CDR2 is YYDKDF in the germline V gene (reference sequence). CDR3 region: CATSQAGRGSYEQYF. The CDR3 DNA is TGTGCCACCAGCCAAGCAGGACGGGGCTCCTACGAGCAGTACTTC.

The rearrangement uses TRBV4-3 and TRBJ1-1; D ambiguous. From germline, CDR1 is LGHNA and CDR2 YSLEER. The CDR3 consists of 13 residues. Trimming took off 1 base at V and 1 base at J, with 4 bases between the two ends. The CDR3 DNA reads TGCGCCAGCAGCCAAGGAGAGAACACTGAAGCTTTCTTT. Residues: CASSQGENTEAFF.

The rearrangement links TRBV5-1 to TRBJ2-2; D gene unclear. Trimming took off 5 bases at V and 8 bases at J, with 13 bases between the two ends. This CDR3 is 13 amino acids long. Germline assignment: CDR1 SGHRS and CDR2 YFSETQ. Here the CDR3 DNA reads TGCGCCAGCAGTTCTGGGCTTAGAGGGGAGCTGTTTTTT. Protein sequence: CASSSGLRGELFF. Together with reference TRBV5-1 and TRBJ2-2, the CDR3 gives the full variable domain: KAGVTQTPRYLIKTRGQQVTLSCSPISGHRSVSWYQQTPGQGLQFLFEYFSETQRNKGNFPGRFSGRQFSNSRSEMNVSTLELGDSALYLCASSSGLRGELFFGEGSRLTVL.

The V and J genes are TRBV19 and TRBJ2-2, with D perhaps TRBD2 (5 bases). The CDR3 has 15 amino acids. In germline, CDR1 is LNHDA, CDR2 SQIVND (reference sequence). V was pared by 3 bases and J by 1 base, with 9 bases between. The CDR3 nucleotides read TGTGCCAGTAGTATTCGGGGTCTGAACACCGGGGAGCTGTTTTTT. It yields the protein CASSIRGLNTGELFF.

The rearrangement joins TRBV6-5 to TRBJ1-5; D unresolved. The CDR3 length is 12 residues. Trimming removed 9 bases at V and 2 bases at J, with 8 bases between. Germline V gene lookup returns CDR1 MNHEY and CDR2 SVGAGI. In DNA form, the CDR3 reads TGTGCCAGTGGCCGGGGCAATCAGCCCCAGCATTTT. Residues: CASGRGNQPQHF.

This chain joins TRBV7-9 and TRBJ1-6, with 10 bases identical to TRBD1. After removal of 5 bases from V and 8 bases from J, the junction contained 9 bases not matched to a gene. CDR1 is SEHNR, CDR2 FQNEAQ, per germline (reference sequence). CDR3 length: 16 residues. Here the CDR3 reads CASSISLGTGDSPLHF. The CDR3 bases are TGTGCCAGCAGCATTTCCCTCGGGACAGGGGATTCACCCCTCCACTTT.

The J gene is TRBJ1-4, the V gene TRBV4-2; tentatively, D is TRBD1 (6 bases). Germline V CDR1 and CDR2: LGHNA, YNFKEQ. CDR3 size: 14 residues. Trimming cost V 1 base and J 8 bases, with 11 bases left between them. The CDR3 spells CASSQGTAKEKLFF. The CDR3 DNA reads as TGTGCCAGCAGCCAAGGGACAGCGAAAGAAAAACTGTTTTTT.

The chain employs TRBV7-2 and TRBJ1-1, with TRBD1 as a possible D gene (6 bases). The CDR3 covers 18 residues. V was shortened by 3 bases and J by 0 bases, with 20 bases between the two germline ends. Germline lookup yields CDR1 SGHTA and CDR2 FQGNSA. DNA of the CDR3: TGTGCCAGCAGCTTTCCTAAATATGACAGGAGCCTGAACACTGAAGCTTTCTTT. The encoded protein is CASSFPKYDRSLNTEAFF. The variable domain in full, with the rest retrieved from reference TRBV7-2 and TRBJ1-1, is GAGVSQSPSNKVTEKGKDVELRCDPISGHTALYWYRQSLGQGLEFLIYFQGNSAPDKSGLPSDRFSAERTGGSVSTLTIQRTQQEDSAVYLCASSFPKYDRSLNTEAFFGQGTRLTVV.

This chain connects TRBV4-1 to TRBJ2-5, with 12 nucleotides matching TRBD2. This CDR3 region has 17 residues. Germline V gene sequence: CDR1 MGHRA, CDR2 YSYEKL. V trimming: 4 bases; J trimming: 2 bases; junction bases outside the gene matches: 8. CDR3 bases: TGCGCCAGCAGCCGACGACTAGCGGGAGAAGCTCAAGAGACCCAGTACTTC. Translated: CASSRRLAGEAQETQYF.